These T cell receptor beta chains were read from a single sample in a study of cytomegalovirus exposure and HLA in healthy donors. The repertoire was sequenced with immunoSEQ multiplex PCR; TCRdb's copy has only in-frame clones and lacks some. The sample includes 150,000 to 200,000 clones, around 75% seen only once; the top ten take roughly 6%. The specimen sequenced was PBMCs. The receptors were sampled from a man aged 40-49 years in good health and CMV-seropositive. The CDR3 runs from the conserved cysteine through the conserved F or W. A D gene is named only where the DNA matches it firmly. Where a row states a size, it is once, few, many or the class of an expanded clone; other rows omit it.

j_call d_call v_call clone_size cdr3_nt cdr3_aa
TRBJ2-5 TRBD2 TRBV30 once TGTGCCTGGAGGGGGACTAGCGGCCCTGCCCGGGAGGAGACCCAGTACTTC CAWRGTSGPAREETQYF
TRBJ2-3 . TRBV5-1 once TGCGCCAGCAGATCAGGGGTGACAGATACGCAGTATTTT CASRSGVTDTQYF
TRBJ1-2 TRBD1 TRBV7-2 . TGTGCCAGCAGCTCAGGGACAGGGGTTGGCTACACCTTC CASSSGTGVGYTF
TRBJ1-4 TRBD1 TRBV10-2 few TGCGCCAGCAGTGGGTCTAGGACAGGGGGCGGTGAAAAACTGTTTTTT CASSGSRTGGGEKLFF
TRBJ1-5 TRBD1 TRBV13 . TGTGCCAGCAGCACCGGACAGGGTCAGCAGCCCCAGCATTTT CASSTGQGQQPQHF
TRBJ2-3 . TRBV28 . TGTGCCAGCAGTCCCTACCTACGGGTCGCTAGCACAGATACGCAGTATTTT CASSPYLRVASTDTQYF
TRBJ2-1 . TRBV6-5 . TGTGCCAGCACCTCACTAGGGCACGAGCAGTTCTTC CASTSLGHEQFF
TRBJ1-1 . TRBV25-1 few TGTGCCAGCAGTGCCCCTTGGGCCAGGGGAAACACTGAAGCTTTCTTT CASSAPWARGNTEAFF
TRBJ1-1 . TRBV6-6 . TGTGCCAGCAAGAAAGGGGGTACGGGCACTGAAGCTTTCTTT CASKKGGTGTEAFF
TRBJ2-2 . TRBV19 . TGTGCCAGTACTCAGGGGCCGAACACCGGGGAGCTGTTTTTT CASTQGPNTGELFF
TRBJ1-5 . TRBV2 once TGTGCCAGCAGTGGGGGAGGGGTTAGCAATCAGCCCCAGCATTTT CASSGGGVSNQPQHF
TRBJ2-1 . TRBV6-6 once TGTGCCAGCAGTTACACTAAAGGTCGAGCGCAAGGTGAGCAGTTCTTC CASSYTKGRAQGEQFF
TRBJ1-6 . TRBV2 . TGTGCCAGCAGTCGGGACTCCGGCTCCTATAATTCACCCCTCCACTTT CASSRDSGSYNSPLHF
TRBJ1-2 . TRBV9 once TGTGCCAGCAGCGTAGATCCAGGATCTTATGGCTACACCTTC CASSVDPGSYGYTF
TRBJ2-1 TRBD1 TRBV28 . TGTGCCAGCAGTTTAGGGACAGGGCTCAATGAGCAGTTCTTC CASSLGTGLNEQFF
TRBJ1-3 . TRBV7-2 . TGTGCCAGCAGCCCAGGCCCTGGAAACACCATATATTTT CASSPGPGNTIYF